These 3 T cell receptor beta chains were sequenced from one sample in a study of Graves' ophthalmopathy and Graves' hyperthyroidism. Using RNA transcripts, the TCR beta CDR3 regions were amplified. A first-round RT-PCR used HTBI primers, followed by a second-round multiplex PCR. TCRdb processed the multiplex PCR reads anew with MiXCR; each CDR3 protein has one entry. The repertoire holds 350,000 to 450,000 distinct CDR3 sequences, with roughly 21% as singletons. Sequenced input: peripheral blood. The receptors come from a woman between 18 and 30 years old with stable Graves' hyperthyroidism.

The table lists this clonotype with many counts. CDR3 sequence reads: CASSTITSGRFYEQYF. The CDR3 DNA follows: TGTGCCAGCAGTACGATCACTAGCGGGAGGTTCTACGAGCAGTACTTC. V is TRBV28 and J is TRBJ2-7; TRBD2 agrees at 12 bases. Trimming took 5 bases from V and 3 from J; bases not matched to a gene: 8. Germline CDR1 and CDR2: MDHEN and SYDVKM. CDR3 length equals 16 residues.

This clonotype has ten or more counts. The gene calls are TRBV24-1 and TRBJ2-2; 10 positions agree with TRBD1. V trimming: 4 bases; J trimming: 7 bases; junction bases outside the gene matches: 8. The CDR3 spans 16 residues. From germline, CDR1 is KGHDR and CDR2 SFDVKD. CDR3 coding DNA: TGTGCCACCAGTGACCCGACAGGGGGCGAGGTCGGGGAGCTGTTTTTT. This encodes CATSDPTGGEVGELFF.

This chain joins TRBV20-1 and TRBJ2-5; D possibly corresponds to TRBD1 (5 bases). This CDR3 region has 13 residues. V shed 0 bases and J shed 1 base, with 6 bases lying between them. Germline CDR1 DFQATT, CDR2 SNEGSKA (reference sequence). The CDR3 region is CSAREDSQETQYF. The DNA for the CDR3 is TGCAGTGCTAGAGAAGACAGCCAAGAGACCCAGTACTTC.